The T cell receptor beta chain under discussion was sequenced for a study of Ad26.COV2.S vaccination and SARS-CoV-2 variants. Whole-study context: Ad26.COV2.S shots went into the muscle once or twice, 56 days apart.

Measured with immunoSEQ multiplex PCR; TCRdb has only the in-frame clones, and not every one. This sample has about 680,000 clones, with 89% found just once. As for treatment: 19 received Ad26.COV2.S at low or high dose, single or two shots; roughly five received placebo; per-sample allocation not given. Samples analyzed were those drawn on day 63 after the first vaccine or placebo injection. Only one count was recorded for this clone. This CDR3 spans 15 amino acids. The V end was cut by 6 bases, the J end by 6 bases, with 15 bases between. The germline V gene has CDR1 MRHNA and CDR2 SNTAGT. This chain links TRBV6-4 with TRBJ1-6, with D possibly matching TRBD1 (5 bases). The sample in question was peripheral blood, obtained in a trial of Ad26.COV2.S vaccine versus placebo. This sequence was found in a person aged 18-60 years who received the Ad26.COV2.S COVID-19 vaccine or a placebo. The CDR3 DNA reads as TGTGCCAGCAGATTCACACGGGGGATTAATTCACCCCTCCACTTT. This gives the protein CASRFTRGINSPLHF.